These T cell receptor beta chains were read from a single sample in a study of CXCR3-negative and CXCR3-positive naive CD8 T cells. TCRdb reworked the 5' RACE reads into one entry per CDR3 protein, no DNA. There are 150,000 or so distinct CDR3 sequences in the sample, with about 0.28% held by the top ten. The sample consisted of naive CXCR3+ CD8+ T cells from blood. Receptor source: a human donor in good health. Some clones in this sample may be carry-over from other donors' samples. The CDR3 runs from the conserved cysteine through the conserved F or W. Each record gives: J gene, V gene, CDR3 protein.

j_gene: TRBJ2-3
v_gene: TRBV10-3
CDR3aa: CAISGTGGYAGGLDTQYF

j_gene: TRBJ2-2
v_gene: TRBV3-1
CDR3aa: CASSRRAENTGELFF

j_gene: TRBJ1-1
v_gene: TRBV1
CDR3aa: CTSSQRGNTGNTEAFF

j_gene: TRBJ2-3
v_gene: TRBV14
CDR3aa: CASSERQVTTSTDTQYF

j_gene: TRBJ1-1
v_gene: TRBV20-1
CDR3aa: CSARLRRENTEAFF

j_gene: TRBJ2-7
v_gene: TRBV5-1
CDR3aa: CASSLTSASSYEQYF

j_gene: TRBJ2-1
v_gene: TRBV9
CDR3aa: CASSVVGDEQFF

j_gene: TRBJ2-3
v_gene: TRBV12-3/TRBV12-4
CDR3aa: CASSFAGADTQYF

j_gene: TRBJ2-2
v_gene: TRBV15
CDR3aa: CATSVGDDTGELFF

j_gene: TRBJ2-5
v_gene: TRBV6-5
CDR3aa: CASSFRGEAETQYF

j_gene: TRBJ2-3
v_gene: TRBV28
CDR3aa: CASSLTSGANTDTQYF

j_gene: TRBJ2-7
v_gene: TRBV7-9
CDR3aa: CASSSPGPYEQYF

j_gene: TRBJ1-2
v_gene: TRBV12-3/TRBV12-4
CDR3aa: CASSLAGYNGYTF

j_gene: TRBJ2-7
v_gene: TRBV28
CDR3aa: CASSSSNYEQYF

j_gene: TRBJ2-1
v_gene: TRBV11-2
CDR3aa: CASSPRLLAGGQDYNEQFF

j_gene: TRBJ2-2
v_gene: TRBV4-2
CDR3aa: CASSQYVSSGTGELFF

j_gene: TRBJ2-5
v_gene: TRBV2
CDR3aa: CASSVFGAWGQETQYF

j_gene: TRBJ2-3
v_gene: TRBV29-1
CDR3aa: CSVGTGVIDTQYF

j_gene: TRBJ1-5
v_gene: TRBV27
CDR3aa: CASMSQGASQPQHF

j_gene: TRBJ2-1
v_gene: TRBV20-1
CDR3aa: CSASLRGWSFYNEQFF

j_gene: TRBJ2-7
v_gene: TRBV28
CDR3aa: CASSLPVNSYEQYF

j_gene: TRBJ2-7
v_gene: TRBV29-1
CDR3aa: CSVAGGPSGYEQYF

j_gene: TRBJ2-1
v_gene: TRBV25-1
CDR3aa: CASSDTSGGQEEQFF

j_gene: TRBJ2-3
v_gene: TRBV27
CDR3aa: CASSSYPDVNTQYF

j_gene: TRBJ1-1
v_gene: TRBV7-9
CDR3aa: CASSLSVTGGAWDTEAFF